The rows below give T cell receptor beta chains drawn from one sample of a study of T cell responses to AZD1222 COVID-19 vaccine. Only in-frame clones appear in the TCRdb table, and some are missing; sequencing was by immunoSEQ multiplex PCR. Counted here are approximately 100,000 clones, approximately 88% occurring once; the ten biggest clones make up around 3.9%. The starting material was peripheral blood, obtained on day 0 of AZD1222 vaccination. The receptor set was obtained from an adult in good health. CDR3s include the opening cysteine and the closing phenylalanine or tryptophan. The D gene is left open where the match is weak. Where a row states a size, it is once, few, many or the class of an expanded clone; other rows omit it.

TRBV2	TRBJ1-2	.	TRBD1	CASSEGTGHGYTF	TGTGCCAGCAGCGAAGGGACAGGGCATGGCTACACCTTC
TRBV6-5	TRBJ1-2	.	.	CASSQDSSGGYTF	TGTGCCAGCAGCCAGGACAGTAGTGGAGGCTACACCTTC
TRBV19	TRBJ2-7	once	.	CASSPPRGLEQYF	TGTGCCAGTAGCCCTCCTCGTGGGCTGGAGCAGTACTTC
TRBV5-1	TRBJ2-2	.	TRBD2	CASSLTSGDTGELFF	TGCGCCAGCAGCTTAACTAGCGGGGACACCGGGGAGCTGTTTTTT
TRBV7-9	TRBJ1-2	few	.	CASSFAGERDNYGYTF	TGTGCCAGCAGCTTCGCAGGGGAAAGGGATAACTATGGCTACACCTTC
TRBV7-2	TRBJ1-5	.	.	CASNFAGAIQPQHF	TGTGCCAGCAATTTCGCGGGTGCGATTCAGCCCCAGCATTTT
TRBV19	TRBJ1-1	.	.	CASSVSVGGVNTEAFF	TGTGCCAGTAGTGTCTCTGTTGGGGGTGTGAACACTGAAGCTTTCTTT
TRBV5-4	TRBJ2-5	.	.	CASSLVSALQETQYF	TGTGCCAGCAGCTTGGTGTCCGCTCTCCAAGAGACCCAGTACTTC
TRBV3-1/TRBV3-2	TRBJ2-3	few	.	CASSQMGGGPTDTQYF	TGTGCCAGCAGCCAAATGGGTGGGGGACCCACAGATACGCAGTATTTT
TRBV11-2	TRBJ1-1	once	.	CASSLVGGPEAFF	TGTGCCAGCAGCTTAGTGGGGGGGCCTGAAGCTTTCTTT
TRBV4-1	TRBJ2-1	once	TRBD2	CASSPTGGAFREQFF	TGCGCCAGCAGTCCCACCGGGGGGGCATTTAGGGAGCAGTTCTTC
TRBV12-5	TRBJ2-1	.	TRBD2	CASGPLAGGPYNEQFF	TGTGCTAGTGGTCCGCTCGCGGGGGGGCCCTACAATGAGCAGTTCTTC
TRBV5-6	TRBJ2-1	.	.	CASSSGAGSNEQFF	TGTGCCAGCAGCTCCGGGGCAGGGAGCAATGAGCAGTTCTTC
TRBV29-1	TRBJ2-7	.	.	CSVEVVGIEQYF	TGCAGCGTTGAGGTCGTGGGGATCGAGCAGTACTTC
TRBV7-8	TRBJ1-1	.	.	CASSSWANTEAFF	TGTGCCAGCAGCTCCTGGGCGAACACTGAAGCTTTCTTT
TRBV4-1	TRBJ2-1	.	.	CASSQDSYEQFF	TGCGCCAGCAGCCAAGACTCGTATGAGCAGTTCTTC